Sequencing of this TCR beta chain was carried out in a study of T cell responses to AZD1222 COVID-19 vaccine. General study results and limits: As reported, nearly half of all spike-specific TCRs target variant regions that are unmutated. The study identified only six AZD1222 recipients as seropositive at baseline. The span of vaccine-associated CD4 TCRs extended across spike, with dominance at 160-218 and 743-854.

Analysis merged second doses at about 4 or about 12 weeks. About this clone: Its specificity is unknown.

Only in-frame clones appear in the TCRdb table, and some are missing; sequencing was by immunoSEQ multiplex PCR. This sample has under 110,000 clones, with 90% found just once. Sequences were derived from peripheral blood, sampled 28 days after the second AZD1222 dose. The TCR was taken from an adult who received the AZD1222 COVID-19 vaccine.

The CDR3 DNA is TGTGCCAGCAGTTACCCCCTGGACACTGAAGCTTTCTTT. Its translation is CASSYPLDTEAFF. V and J are TRBV6-2 or TRBV6-3 and TRBJ1-1; D is uncertain. Trimming pared 2 bases from V and 3 bases from J, leaving 7 bases between. The germline V gene encodes CDR1 MNHEY and CDR2 SVGEGT. The CDR3 runs to 13 residues.